This T cell receptor (beta chain) stems from a study of cytomegalovirus exposure and HLA in healthy donors. Study-level points and caveats: Altogether, some 170 TCR beta chains were recorded as cytomegalovirus-associated. There was a cluster of highly shared sequence variants that was likely a sequencing artifact.

Everyone who donated was a healthy bone marrow donor. PCR amplification relied on 60 Vbeta primers (plus 13 Jbeta primers). The table came from immunoSEQ multiplex PCR; TCRdb's copy has only in-frame clones and leaves some out. The sample consists of about 72,000 clones, 70% to 90% of them appearing once. As regards this clone: What it recognizes is unknown.

The specimen sequenced was PBMCs. This clonotype was sampled from a human donor in good health.

The CDR3 loop is CASRSSGGATGELFF. The CDR3 nucleotides are TGTGCCAGCAGATCTAGCGGGGGGGCAACCGGGGAGCTGTTTTTT. The rearrangement joins TRBV5-5 to TRBJ2-2, with 12 bases identical to TRBD2. The V and J ends lost 5 bases and 5 bases, in that order; junction bases with no gene match: 4. The CDR3 length is 15 residues. Germline CDR1 and CDR2: SGHKS and YYEKEE (reference sequence).